The next 19 T cell receptor beta chains were all read from a single sample in a study of resident and recirculating memory T cells in vitiligo. Measured with immunoSEQ multiplex PCR; TCRdb has only the in-frame clones, and not every one. Among more than 70,000 clones listed, 90% to 95% were seen once. Material: blood. The receptor set was obtained from a male donor with vitiligo.

This chain connects TRBV11-3 to TRBJ2-6; D perhaps matches TRBD2 (5 bases). V lost 5 bases and J 2 bases, leaving 7 bases between the germline ends. CDR1 SGHNT and CDR2 YENEEA come from the germline V gene. The CDR3 consists of 14 residues. CDR3 nucleotide sequence: TGTGCCAGCAGCCAGAGGGCTGGGGCCAACGTCCTGACTTTC. Amino acid sequence: CASSQRAGANVLTF.

The CDR3 sequence is CASSYSLSGGEAFF. CDR3 nucleotides: TGTGCCAGCAGTTACTCGCTCAGTGGTGGTGAAGCTTTCTTT. V and J are TRBV6-6 and TRBJ1-1; D not certain. With 0 bases removed from V and 7 bases from J, the gap between germline ends came to 12 bases. The CDR3 consists of 14 residues. Germline V CDR1 and CDR2: MNHNY, SVGAGI (reference sequence).

This chain joins TRBV28 and TRBJ1-2; 7 bases are shared with TRBD1. The CDR3 totals 15 residues. V trimming: 4 bases; J trimming: 2 bases; junction bases outside the gene matches: 7. Per germline, CDR1 MDHEN and CDR2 SYDVKM. The CDR3 loop reads CASSSSAGGNYGYTF. CDR3 bases: TGTGCCAGCAGTTCGTCGGCAGGGGGGAACTATGGCTACACCTTC.

V is TRBV28 and J is TRBJ1-4; weak D call: TRBD1 (6 bases). The CDR3 runs to 14 residues. The V end was cut by 8 bases, the J end by 7 bases, with 17 bases between. Germline V CDR1 and CDR2: MDHEN, SYDVKM. DNA for the CDR3: TGTGCCAGCCAAAGAACACAGGGTGGTGAAAAACTGTTTTTT. It yields the protein CASQRTQGGEKLFF.

The rearrangement uses TRBV15 and TRBJ1-5; TRBD1 aligns across 7 bases. This CDR3 spans 16 amino acids. From germline, CDR1 is LNHNV and CDR2 YYDKDF (reference sequence). Unmatched junction bases numbered 5, after V lost 1 base and J lost 2 bases. This chain's CDR3 is CATSRAVTGRNQPQHF. CDR3 coding DNA: TGTGCCACCAGCAGAGCGGTGACAGGGCGCAATCAGCCCCAGCATTTT.

This clone was seen just once. This chain uses TRBV10-3 with TRBJ2-2; 7 bases fit TRBD1. V dropped 5 bases and J dropped 6; count of bases not matched to a gene: 9. CDR1 and CDR2 from the germline V gene are ENHRY and SYGVKD. The length of the CDR3 is 15 residues. The CDR3 DNA reads TGTGCCATCAGTACCGGGACAGTTTATCCCGGGGAGCTGTTTTTT. Translating gives CAISTGTVYPGELFF.

The chain links TRBV2 to TRBJ2-1; 8 bases fit TRBD2. The CDR3 sequence is 15 residues long. With 1 base clipped from V and 6 bases from J, the junction kept 5 bases outside the gene matches. The germline V gene encodes CDR1 SNHLY and CDR2 FYNNEI. The CDR3 spells CASSEDREGRNEQFF. DNA of the CDR3: TGTGCCAGCAGTGAAGACCGGGAGGGCCGCAATGAGCAGTTCTTC.

The V gene is TRBV5-4, the J gene TRBJ1-3; 9 positions agree with TRBD1. Germline-derived CDR1 and CDR2 are SGHNT and YYREEE (reference sequence). The junction had 3 bases not matched to a gene; V was cut back by 2 bases and J by 0 bases. This CDR3 has 16 amino acids. The CDR3 protein is CASSLGTGSSGNTIYF. The DNA of the CDR3 is TGTGCCAGCAGCTTAGGGACAGGGAGCTCTGGAAACACCATATATTTT.

The DNA for the CDR3 is TGTGCCAGCAGCTTAGTTCCTAGCGGGCTCACAGATACGCAGTATTTT. It codes for CASSLVPSGLTDTQYF. The rearrangement links TRBV7-2 to TRBJ2-3; TRBD2 aligns across 8 bases. Unmatched junction bases numbered 5, after V lost 1 base and J lost 2 bases. The CDR3 sequence is 16 residues long. Germline V gene lookup returns CDR1 SGHTA and CDR2 FQGNSA.

The V and J genes are TRBV7-2 and TRBJ2-1, with 10 bases that match TRBD2. Trimming took 0 bases from V and 0 from J; bases not matched to a gene: 5. Germline values: CDR1 SGHTA, CDR2 FQGNSA. The CDR3 runs 18 residues. DNA of the CDR3: TGTGCCAGCAGCTTAGCGGGGGGACTAGCGATCTCCTACAATGAGCAGTTCTTC. Its translation is CASSLAGGLAISYNEQFF.

The V call is TRBV4-3, the J call TRBJ2-7; TRBD1 might be the D (5 bases). Germline V gene lookup returns CDR1 LGHNA and CDR2 YSLEER. V was trimmed by 1 base and J by 5 bases, leaving 15 bases between them. This CDR3 is built from 15 residues. The CDR3 nucleotides are TGCGCCAGCAGCCAAGGCAGACTCGAAGGGGACGAGCAGTACTTC. Its translation is CASSQGRLEGDEQYF.

This clone was observed a single time. The rearrangement uses TRBV5-5 and TRBJ2-1; 9 bases are shared with TRBD1. With 0 bases clipped from V and 6 bases from J, the junction kept 7 bases outside the gene matches. The CDR3 sequence is 16 residues long. Germline V gene data show CDR1 as SGHKS and CDR2 as YYEKEE (reference sequence). The CDR3 protein is CASSLGVGQGSNEQFF. The CDR3 coding sequence is TGTGCCAGCAGCTTGGGCGTGGGACAGGGTAGCAATGAGCAGTTCTTC.

The chain joins TRBV13 to TRBJ1-1; D is undetermined. V lost 5 bases, J lost 2 bases, and 12 bases lay in between. The CDR3 length is 14 residues. Germline-derived CDR1 and CDR2 are PRHDT and FYEKMQ (reference sequence). The CDR3: CASSLFGANTEAFF. CDR3 in DNA: TGTGCCAGCAGCCTATTCGGAGCCAACACTGAAGCTTTCTTT.

This chain joins TRBV5-4 and TRBJ2-7; TRBD1 matches 8 bases. Germline CDR1 reads SGHNT; CDR2 reads YYREEE (reference sequence). V gave up 4 bases and J gave up 1 base; unmatched junction bases: 4. This CDR3 spans 14 amino acids. Here the CDR3 reads CASSPGQDSYEQYF. The CDR3 DNA sequence: TGTGCCAGCAGCCCGGGACAGGATTCCTACGAGCAGTACTTC.

The chain links TRBV6-5 to TRBJ2-3, with TRBD2 as a possible D gene (5 bases). The V gene lost 2 bases and the J gene lost 5 bases, with 14 bases spanning the gap. This CDR3 spans 15 amino acids. The germline gives CDR1 MNHEY, CDR2 SVGAGI. CDR3 residues: CASSYDGGGRDTQYF. For the CDR3, the DNA is TGTGCCAGCAGTTACGACGGCGGTGGGAGAGATACGCAGTATTTT.

The chain is built from TRBV2 and TRBJ2-1, with D possibly being TRBD2 (5 bases). This CDR3 contains 15 residues. Germline V gives CDR1 SNHLY, CDR2 FYNNEI. The V end was cut by 4 bases, the J end by 3 bases, with 13 bases between. The CDR3: CASSAIEGIYNEQFF. The CDR3 DNA reads as TGTGCCAGCAGTGCCATAGAGGGTATCTACAATGAGCAGTTCTTC.

J is TRBJ1-1 and V is TRBV7-9; D remains ambiguous. Germline V gives CDR1 SEHNR, CDR2 FQNEAQ (reference sequence). V was pared by 1 base and J by 10 bases, with 22 bases between. The CDR3 sequence is 16 residues long. The CDR3 region has the DNA TGTGCCAGCAGCTTAGTTGGTCTGACTCCCCTCGGCCGAGCTTTCTTT. Translated, it gives CASSLVGLTPLGRAFF.

V usage is TRBV5-6 and J usage is TRBJ2-1, with 9 bases aligning to TRBD2. V shed 4 bases and J 2 bases; nucleotides not matched to a gene: 7. Germline values: CDR1 SGHDT, CDR2 YYEEEE. The CDR3 covers 16 residues. CDR3 DNA sequence: TGTGCCAGCAGCCTTAAACTAGCGGGTCCCTACAATGAGCAGTTCTTC. It codes for CASSLKLAGPYNEQFF.

The chain is built from TRBV5-6 and TRBJ1-2; possibly TRBD1 for D (6 bases). Trimming left V 5 bases short and J 4 bases short, with 15 bases between. This CDR3 has 14 amino acids. Germline values: CDR1 SGHDT, CDR2 YYEEEE. CDR3 residues: CASSPDWGPYGYTF. CDR3 DNA: TGTGCCAGCAGTCCGGACTGGGGGCCCTATGGCTACACCTTC. Using reference TRBV5-6 and TRBJ1-2 for the parts outside the CDR3, the full variable domain is DAGVTQSPTHLIKTRGQQVTLRCSPKSGHDTVSWYQQALGQGPQFIFQYYEEEERQRGNFPDRFSGHQFPNYSSELNVNALLLGDSALYLCASSPDWGPYGYTFGSGTRLTVV.